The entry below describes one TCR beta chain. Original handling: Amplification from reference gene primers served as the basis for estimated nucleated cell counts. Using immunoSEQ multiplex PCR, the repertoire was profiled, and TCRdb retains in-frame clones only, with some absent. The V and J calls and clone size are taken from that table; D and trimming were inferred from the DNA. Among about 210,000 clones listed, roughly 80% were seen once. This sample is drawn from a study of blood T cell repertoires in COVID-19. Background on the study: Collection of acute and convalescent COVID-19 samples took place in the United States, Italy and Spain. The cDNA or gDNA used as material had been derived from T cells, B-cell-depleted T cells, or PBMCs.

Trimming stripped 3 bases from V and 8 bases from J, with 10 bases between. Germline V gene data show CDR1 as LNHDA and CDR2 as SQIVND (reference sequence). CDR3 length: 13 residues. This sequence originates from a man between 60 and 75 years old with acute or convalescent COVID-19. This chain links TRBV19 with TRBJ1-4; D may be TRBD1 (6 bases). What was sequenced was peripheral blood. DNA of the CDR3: TGTGCCAGTAGTATCAGGGGCGGGGAAAAACTGTTTTTT. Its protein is CASSIRGGEKLFF.